This T cell receptor (beta chain) was retrieved from a study of control samples from healthy donors and cancer patients. V dropped 3 bases and J dropped 2 bases, with 7 bases sitting between them. Germline V gene data show CDR1 as PRHDT and CDR2 as FYEKMQ (reference sequence). The length of the CDR3 is 13 residues. Generated by immunoSEQ multiplex PCR, the TCRdb table keeps only in-frame clones and is missing some. The data contain under 70,000 clones, 70% to 90% of them singletons. The TCR originated in a man aged 50 to 60 in good health. The specimen sequenced was blood. The chain is built from TRBV13 and TRBJ2-5; the D is unclear. DNA for the CDR3: TGTGCCAGCAGCTTCGGACGTCAAGAGACCCAGTACTTC. Translating gives CASSFGRQETQYF.